The present T cell receptor (beta chain) was sequenced within a study of cytomegalovirus exposure and HLA in healthy donors. Germline V gives CDR1 SGHDN, CDR2 FVKESK. With 3 bases removed from V and 1 base from J, the gap between germline ends came to 9 bases. CDR3 length: 15 residues. PCR primers comprised 60 Vbeta and 13 Jbeta primers. Clones were sequenced by immunoSEQ multiplex PCR, and TCRdb holds only the in-frame ones, with some missing. The sample has about 170,000 clones, approximately 80% seen once. The chain is built from TRBV14 and TRBJ2-2; D is unclear. The TCR sequence derives from a woman in her fifties or sixties in good health and CMV-seropositive. Sequences were obtained from PBMCs. The CDR3 DNA follows: TGTGCCAGCAGCCAGGCTGTTCGGAACACCGGGGAGCTGTTTTTT. This encodes CASSQAVRNTGELFF.